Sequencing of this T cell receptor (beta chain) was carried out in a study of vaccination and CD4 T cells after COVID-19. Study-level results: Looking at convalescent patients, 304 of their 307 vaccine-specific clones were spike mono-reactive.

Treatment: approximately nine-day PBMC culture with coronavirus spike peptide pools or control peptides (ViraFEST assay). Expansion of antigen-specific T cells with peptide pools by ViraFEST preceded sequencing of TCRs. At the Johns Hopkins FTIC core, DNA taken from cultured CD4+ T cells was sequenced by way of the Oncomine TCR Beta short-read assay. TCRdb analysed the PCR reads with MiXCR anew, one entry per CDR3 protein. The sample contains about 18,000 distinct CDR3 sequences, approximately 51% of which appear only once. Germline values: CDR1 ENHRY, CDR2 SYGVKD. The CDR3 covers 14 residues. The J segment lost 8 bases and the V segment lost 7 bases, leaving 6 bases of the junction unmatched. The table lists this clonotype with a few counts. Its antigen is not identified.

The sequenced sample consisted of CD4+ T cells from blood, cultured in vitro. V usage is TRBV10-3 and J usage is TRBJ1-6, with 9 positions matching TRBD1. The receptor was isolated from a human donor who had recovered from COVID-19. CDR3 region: CAITTGGRDSPLHF. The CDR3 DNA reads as TGTGCCATCACTACAGGGGGCAGGGATTCACCCCTCCACTTT.